This TCR beta chain was captured by sequencing in a study of T cells in Graves' hyperthyroidism and ophthalmopathy. TCR beta CDR3 regions were amplified from RNA transcripts. First-round RT-PCR with HTBI primers amplified the TCR CDR3 region. TCRdb reanalysed the multiplex PCR reads using MiXCR and keeps one entry per CDR3 protein. Of 700,000 or so distinct CDR3 sequences in the sample, 15% to 20% are singletons; the top ten hold over 7.5%. Clinical symptoms, serum thyroxine, TRAb, thyroid ultrasound and orbital computed tomography informed diagnoses. This clonotype appeared many times. The specimen sequenced was blood. This receptor was taken from a young man with Graves' hyperthyroidism.

CDR3 residues: CASSTTPTDYQTQYF. The CDR3, as DNA: TGTGCCAGCAGTACGACCCCGACGGACTATCAGACCCAGTACTTC. J is TRBJ2-5 and V is TRBV27; weak D call: TRBD2 (6 bases). The CDR3 loop spans 15 amino acids. The germline V gene has CDR1 MNHEY and CDR2 SMNVEV (reference sequence). V shed 5 bases and J shed 6 bases, with 19 bases lying between them.